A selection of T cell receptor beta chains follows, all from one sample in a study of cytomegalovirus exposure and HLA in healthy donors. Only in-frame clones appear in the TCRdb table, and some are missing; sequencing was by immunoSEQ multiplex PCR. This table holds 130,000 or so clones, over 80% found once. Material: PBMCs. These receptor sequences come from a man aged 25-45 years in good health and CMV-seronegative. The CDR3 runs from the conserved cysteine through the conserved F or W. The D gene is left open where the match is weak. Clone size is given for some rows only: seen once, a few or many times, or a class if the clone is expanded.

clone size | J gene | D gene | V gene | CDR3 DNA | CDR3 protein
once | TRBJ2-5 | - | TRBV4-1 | TGCGCCAGCAGCCTCGGAGCCAGCGGGCAAGAGACCCAGTACTTC | CASSLGASGQETQYF
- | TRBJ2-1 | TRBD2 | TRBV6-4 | TGTGCCAGCAGCGTAGCGGGGGGTGAGCAGTTCTTC | CASSVAGGEQFF
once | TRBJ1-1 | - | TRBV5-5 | TGTGCCAGCAGCTTGGTAGGCTGGGGCGGGATGAACACTGAAGCTTTCTTT | CASSLVGWGGMNTEAFF
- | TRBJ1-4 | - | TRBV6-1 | TGTGCCAGCATCGGGGGTAACATGGCGGTGTTTTTT | CASIGGNMAVFF
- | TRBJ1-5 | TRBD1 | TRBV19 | TGTGCCAGTAGTATAGGGTTTCGGGACAGGGGCCCTCAGCCCCAGCATTTT | CASSIGFRDRGPQPQHF
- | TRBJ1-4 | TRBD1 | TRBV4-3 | TGCGCCAGCAGCCAAGAAGAATACAGGGGGAATGAAAAACTGTTTTTT | CASSQEEYRGNEKLFF
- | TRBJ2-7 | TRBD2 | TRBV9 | TGTGCCAGCAGCCTAAAGGGACTAGCGGGGGACTACGAGCAGTACTTC | CASSLKGLAGDYEQYF
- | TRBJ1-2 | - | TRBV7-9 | TGTGCCAGCAGCTTAGCGCGGAGGGGGAGGGATGGCTACACCTTC | CASSLARRGRDGYTF
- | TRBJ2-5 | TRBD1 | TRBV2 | TGTGCCAGCATTATCCGGGACAGACAGTACTTC | CASIIRDRQYF
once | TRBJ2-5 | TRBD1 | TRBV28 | TGTGCCAGCAGTTTACGGGACAGGGAAGAGACCCAGTACTTC | CASSLRDREETQYF
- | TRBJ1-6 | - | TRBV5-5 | TGTGCCAGCAGCTTGCAAAGGGGTAGTTATTCACCCCTCCACTTT | CASSLQRGSYSPLHF
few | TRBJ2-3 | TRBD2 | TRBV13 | TGTGCCAGCAGCCCTAGGACTAGCGGGACAGATACGCAGTATTTT | CASSPRTSGTDTQYF
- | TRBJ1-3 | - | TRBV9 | TGTGCCAGCAGCCGAGGGAGCTCTGGAAACACCATATATTTT | CASSRGSSGNTIYF
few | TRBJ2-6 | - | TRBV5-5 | TGTGCCAGCAGCTTGGAATTATTGGGGTCTGGGGCCAACGGCCTGACTTTC | CASSLELLGSGANGLTF
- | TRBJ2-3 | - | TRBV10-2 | TGCGCCAGCAGTCTTGCGGCAGATACGCAGTATTTT | CASSLAADTQYF
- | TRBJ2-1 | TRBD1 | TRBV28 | TGTGCCAGCAGTTTCCTTTCCGGGACAGGGTCCTACAATGAGCAGTTCTTC | CASSFLSGTGSYNEQFF
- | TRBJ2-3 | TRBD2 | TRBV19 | TGTGCCATAAGTACGGGGGGGGGCACAGATACGCAGTATTTT | CAISTGGGTDTQYF
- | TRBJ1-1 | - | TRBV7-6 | TGTGCCAGCAGCTTAGCGCTGCGGGGGCCGGGGGCTGAAGCTTTCTTT | CASSLALRGPGAEAFF
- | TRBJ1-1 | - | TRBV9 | TGTGCCAGCAGCGTAGCTACGGGGGGGAACACTGAAGCTTTCTTT | CASSVATGGNTEAFF
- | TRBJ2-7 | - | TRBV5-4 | TGTGCCAGCAGGGAGACAGCTCGAACCGAGCAGTACTTC | CASRETARTEQYF
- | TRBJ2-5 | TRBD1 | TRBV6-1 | TGTGCCAGCAATCCCGGGACAGATCAAGAGACCCAGTACTTC | CASNPGTDQETQYF
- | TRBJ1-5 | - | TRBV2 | TGTGCCAGCTCATCGGCTGCGGGGGGACAGCCCCAGCATTTT | CASSSAAGGQPQHF
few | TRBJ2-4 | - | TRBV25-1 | TGTGCCAGCAGTTACGGGAGCTCCCGGGCCAAAAACAGTCAGTACTTC | CASSYGSSRAKNSQYF
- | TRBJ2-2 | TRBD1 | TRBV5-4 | TGTGCCAGCAGCTCACGGGACAGGGGGCCGGGCACCGGGGAGCTGTTTTTT | CASSSRDRGPGTGELFF
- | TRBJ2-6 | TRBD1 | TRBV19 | TGTGCCAGCCTCGACAGGGCTGGGGCCAACGGCCTGACTTTC | CASLDRAGANGLTF
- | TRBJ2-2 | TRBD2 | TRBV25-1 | TGTCCACTAGCGGGTCAGGGAATGTACACCGGGGAGCTGTTTTTT | CPLAGQGMYTGELFF
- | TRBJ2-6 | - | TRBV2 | TGTGCCAGCAGCTGGGACTCATCTAGAGGGGCCAACGTCCTGACTTTC | CASSWDSSRGANVLTF
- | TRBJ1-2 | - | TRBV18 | TGTGCCAGCTCACCCAAGCTCCAAGATGGCTACACCTTC | CASSPKLQDGYTF
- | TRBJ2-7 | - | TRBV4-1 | TGCGCCAGCAGCCGGACTGAATCGTTAGGGAGCCTCCCTCTCGAGCAGTACTTC | CASSRTESLGSLPLEQYF
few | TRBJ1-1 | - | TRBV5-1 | TGCGCCAGCAGCTTTTCCGTCCCTCAGGAGGGCACTGAAGCTTTCTTT | CASSFSVPQEGTEAFF
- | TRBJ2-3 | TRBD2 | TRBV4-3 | TGCGCCAGCAGCCGGGGCGGGGGGCGAGGAGATACGCAGTATTTT | CASSRGGGRGDTQYF
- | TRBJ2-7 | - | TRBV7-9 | TGTGCCAGCAGCTTACTGGGGGGGCAGCAGTACTTC | CASSLLGGQQYF
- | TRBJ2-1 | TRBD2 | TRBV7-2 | TGTGCCAGCAGCCCGCCAAGCGGGAGGATATACAATGAGCAGTTCTTC | CASSPPSGRIYNEQFF
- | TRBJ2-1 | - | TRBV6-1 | TGTGCCAGCAGACCGGGACTCGCACCCTTGGGTGAGCAGTTCTTC | CASRPGLAPLGEQFF
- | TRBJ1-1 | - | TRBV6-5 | TGTGCCAGCAGTCAAGGGGTGAATGCTTTCTTT | CASSQGVNAFF
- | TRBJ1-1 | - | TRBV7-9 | TGTGCCAGCAGCTCCCAACAGGGAGTCGGGACTGAAGCTTTCTTT | CASSSQQGVGTEAFF
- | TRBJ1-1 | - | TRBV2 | TGTGCCAGCAGTGGCCCGGCCCCCACAGGGACTGAAGCTTTCTTT | CASSGPAPTGTEAFF
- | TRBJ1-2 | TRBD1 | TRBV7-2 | TGTGCCAGCAGCCGTGGACAGGTCTATGGCTACACCTTC | CASSRGQVYGYTF
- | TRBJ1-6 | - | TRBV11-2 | TGTGCCAGCAGCTTAGGGGGTCACGGGGTCAATTCACCCCTCCACTTT | CASSLGGHGVNSPLHF
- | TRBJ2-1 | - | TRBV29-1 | TGCAGCGTTGGAACAGCAGTCTACAATGAGCAGTTCTTC | CSVGTAVYNEQFF
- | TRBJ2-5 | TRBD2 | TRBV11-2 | TGTGCCAGCAGCATCACCGGACTAGCGGGGTGGGAGACCCAGTACTTC | CASSITGLAGWETQYF
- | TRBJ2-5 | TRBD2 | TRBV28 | TGTGCCAGCAGCCGCGGACTAGCGGGGGGGTCGTCGAAGACCCAGTACTTC | CASSRGLAGGSSKTQYF
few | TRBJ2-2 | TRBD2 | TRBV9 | TGTGCCAGCAGCGCCCCAATAAGCGGGGGGGCCTTGCCCGGGGAGCTGTTTTTT | CASSAPISGGALPGELFF
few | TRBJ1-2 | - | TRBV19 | TGTGCCAGTAGTATCCAGCGTCTTCGAAACTATGGCTACACCTTC | CASSIQRLRNYGYTF
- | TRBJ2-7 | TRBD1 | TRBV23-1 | TGCGCCAGCAGTCAATCGAGACAGGGGAAACAGTACGAGCAGTACTTC | CASSQSRQGKQYEQYF
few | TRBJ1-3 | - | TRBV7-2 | TGTGCCAGCAGCGGCCTTTCCTCTGGAAACACCATATATTTT | CASSGLSSGNTIYF
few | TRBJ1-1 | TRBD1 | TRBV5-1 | TGCGCCAGCGGATCACCATCGGGACAGCTGAACACTGAAGCTTTCTTT | CASGSPSGQLNTEAFF
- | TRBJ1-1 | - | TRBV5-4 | TGTGCCAGCAGCTTGGGTCAGGACACTGAAGCTTTCTTT | CASSLGQDTEAFF
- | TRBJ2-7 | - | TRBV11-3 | TGTGCCAGCAGCTGGGGGGACAGCCTCGACTACGAGCAGTACTTC | CASSWGDSLDYEQYF
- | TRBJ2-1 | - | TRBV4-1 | TGCGCCAGCAGCCAAGAAGGAGGACAGATTACCTACAATGAGCAGTTCTTC | CASSQEGGQITYNEQFF
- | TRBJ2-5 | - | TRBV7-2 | TGTGCCAGCAGCTTAGGCACTGCGGGCTTGGCCCAGTACTTC | CASSLGTAGLAQYF
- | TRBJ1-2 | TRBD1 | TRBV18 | TGTGCCAGCTCACCGAATACCGGGACAGCCTATGGCTACACCTTC | CASSPNTGTAYGYTF
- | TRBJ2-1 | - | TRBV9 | TGTGCCAGCAGCACCAACCTAGGCAGGGGCGAGCAGTTCTTC | CASSTNLGRGEQFF
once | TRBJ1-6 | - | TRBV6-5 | TGTGCCAGCAGTTCCCCCCCGGGACACCAAAATTCACCCCTCCACTTT | CASSSPPGHQNSPLHF